The 28 T cell receptor beta chains in this list originate from one sample, sequenced in a study of blood T cell repertoires in COVID-19. Some clones are missing from TCRdb's copy, which holds only in-frame ones; the method was immunoSEQ multiplex PCR. This sample carries 85,000 to 95,000 clones, about 80% of them seen once, and the ten largest clones take 6.5% to 9%. The sequenced material came from peripheral blood. These receptors all come from a man in his 70s with acute or convalescent COVID-19.

This clone was counted once. The V gene is TRBV29-1, the J gene TRBJ2-2; a possible D gene is TRBD1 (6 bases). The V end was cut by 2 bases, the J end by 0 bases, with 7 bases between. Germline V gene lookup returns CDR1 SQVTM and CDR2 ANQGSEA. The CDR3 has 14 amino acids. CDR3 amino acids: CSVENRANTGELFF. Here the CDR3 DNA reads TGCAGCGTTGAAAACAGGGCGAACACCGGGGAGCTGTTTTTT.

The chain recombines TRBV5-4 with TRBJ2-3, with D maybe TRBD2 (6 bases). The CDR3 loop spans 17 amino acids. From germline, CDR1 is SGHNT and CDR2 YYREEE (reference sequence). Trimming took 4 bases from V and 5 from J, leaving 23 bases between them. The CDR3 protein is CASSLGSTPAGLDTQYF. CDR3 DNA: TGTGCCAGCAGCCTCGGTAGCACTCCGGCGGGGCTAGATACGCAGTATTTT. The complete variable domain, with remaining parts taken from reference TRBV5-4 and TRBJ2-3, reads ETGVTQSPTHLIKTRGQQVTLRCSSQSGHNTVSWYQQALGQGPQFIFQYYREEENGRGNFPPRFSGLQFPNYSSELNVNALELDDSALYLCASSLGSTPAGLDTQYFGPGTRLTVL.

V gene TRBV6-1 combines with J gene TRBJ1-2, with 7 bases lining up with TRBD1. The germline gives CDR1 MNHNS, CDR2 SASEGT. J lost 5 bases, V lost 4 bases, and 19 bases had no gene match. There are 18 residues in the CDR3. The CDR3 reads CASSGVGGSQVFVYGYTF. The DNA of the CDR3 is TGTGCCAGCAGTGGGGTAGGGGGCAGCCAGGTTTTCGTATATGGCTACACCTTC.

The chain couples TRBV19 to TRBJ2-3, with TRBD1 matching over 10 bases. The germline CDR1 and CDR2 sequences are LNHDA and SQIVND (reference sequence). V was pared by 6 bases and J by 4 bases, with 10 bases of the junction left unmatched. The CDR3 runs 16 residues. The CDR3, as DNA: TGTGCCAGTAGACAAATCCCTGACAGGGGGCCAGATACGCAGTATTTT. Residues: CASRQIPDRGPDTQYF.

The rearrangement uses TRBV5-1 and TRBJ2-7; D possibly corresponds to TRBD1 (7 bases). The germline V gene has CDR1 SGHRS and CDR2 YFSETQ. This CDR3 is built from 18 residues. With 4 bases removed from V and 4 bases from J, the gap between germline ends came to 27 bases. CDR3 in amino acids: CASSVRAGTALQSYEQYF. The CDR3 nucleotides read TGCGCCAGCAGCGTACGCGCGGGGACAGCACTTCAGAGTTACGAGCAGTACTTC.

J is TRBJ1-5 and V is TRBV5-1, with 7 positions matching TRBD1. V was pared by 1 base and J by 0 bases, with 4 bases of the junction left unmatched. CDR3 length: 16 residues. Germline V gene data show CDR1 as SGHRS and CDR2 as YFSETQ. CDR3 nucleotide sequence: TGCGCCAGCAGCTTGACAGGGGACGATAGCAATCAGCCCCAGCATTTT. It translates to CASSLTGDDSNQPQHF.

The chain combines TRBV3-1 (or the pseudogene TRBV3-2) with TRBJ2-3; 9 bases line up with TRBD1. CDR1 LGHDT and CDR2 YNNKEL come from the germline V gene (reference sequence). V shed 5 bases, J shed 8 bases, and the junction held 11 bases outside the gene matches. There are 15 residues in the CDR3. The CDR3 nucleotides are TGTGCCAGCAGCTCCGGTACAGGGGGCGAGGGTACGCAGTATTTT. Translating gives CASSSGTGGEGTQYF.

The chain combines TRBV20-1 with TRBJ1-4; D remains ambiguous. V lost 3 bases to trimming and J lost 8 bases, with 4 bases between them. From germline, CDR1 is DFQATT and CDR2 SNEGSKA (reference sequence). There are 10 residues in the CDR3. CDR3 coding DNA: TGCAGTGCTAGGGAGGAAAAACTGTTTTTT. Encoded protein: CSAREEKLFF.

This clone has a handful of counts. The V gene is TRBV30, the J gene TRBJ2-2, with D tentatively TRBD1 (5 bases). CDR3 length: 14 amino acids. Germline CDR1 reads GTSNPN; CDR2 reads SVGIG (reference sequence). The V end lost 1 base, the J end lost 5 bases, and 11 bases lay between the germline ends. Here the CDR3 reads CAWSGPGITGELFF. The CDR3 bases are TGTGCCTGGAGTGGGCCAGGGATAACCGGGGAGCTGTTTTTT. The full variable domain, its missing parts supplied by reference TRBV30 and TRBJ2-2, is SQTIHQWPATLVQPVGSPLSLECTVEGTSNPNLYWYRQAAGRGLQLLFYSVGIGQISSEVPQNLSASRPQDRQFILSSKKLLLSDSGFYLCAWSGPGITGELFFGEGSRLTVL.

This chain uses TRBV4-1 with TRBJ1-1; D is unclear. V was pared by 1 base and J by 2 bases, with 8 bases between. In germline, CDR1 is MGHRA, CDR2 YSYEKL. There are 14 residues in the CDR3. The CDR3 nucleotides read TGCGCCAGCAGCCAAGGTCCGGTAAACACTGAAGCTTTCTTT. Amino acid sequence: CASSQGPVNTEAFF.

This rearrangement joins TRBV7-8 to TRBJ2-4; TRBD1 matches at 9 bases. Germline V lookup: CDR1 SGHVS, CDR2 FQNEAQ. CDR3 length equals 16 residues. V lost 5 bases and J lost 3; bases outside the gene matches: 8. CDR3 amino acids: CASSRTGQGHKNIQYF. The CDR3 DNA reads as TGTGCCAGCAGCCGAACCGGACAGGGGCACAAAAACATTCAGTACTTC.

This clone was detected a few times. The chain links TRBV18 to TRBJ1-2; 11 bases agree with TRBD1. V shed 3 bases, J shed 4 bases, and the junction held 7 bases outside the gene matches. This CDR3 has 16 residues. Germline CDR1 KGHSH, CDR2 LQKENI. The CDR3 bases are TGTGCCAGCTCACCGTTGGACAGGGGGCCGTTCTATGGCTACACCTTC. Residues: CASSPLDRGPFYGYTF.

This clone was seen a few times. The chain combines TRBV6-5 with TRBJ2-6; perhaps TRBD2 as D (6 bases). V lost 7 bases and J 4 bases, leaving 14 bases between the germline ends. This CDR3 contains 15 residues. From germline, CDR1 is MNHEY and CDR2 SVGAGI. The CDR3 loop is CASTRETKGANVLTF. CDR3 bases: TGTGCCAGCACGCGGGAAACGAAAGGGGCCAACGTCCTGACTTTC.

Comments on this clone: Additional DNA sequences in this sample encode the identical CDR3. The chain couples TRBV6-5 to TRBJ2-1; a possible D gene is TRBD1 (5 bases). V lost 0 bases and J lost 7, with 7 bases in between. This CDR3 is 13 amino acids long. CDR1 and CDR2 from the germline V gene are MNHEY and SVGAGI. The CDR3 nucleotides are TGTGCCAGCAGTTACTCTAGGGGAAATGAGCAGTTCTTC. This translates into CASSYSRGNEQFF.

The chain uses TRBV10-1 and TRBJ2-2, with 9 bases lining up with TRBD1. CDR1 and CDR2 (germline): WNHNN, SYGVQD (reference sequence). CDR3 length: 18 residues. V gave up 0 bases and J gave up 7 bases; unmatched junction bases: 12. The DNA of the CDR3 is TGCGCCAGCAGTGAGTCCGTACTCCGGGACAGGGTCGACGGGGAGCTGTTTTTT. Translation gives CASSESVLRDRVDGELFF.

A single count supports this clone. This chain connects TRBV5-4 to TRBJ1-2; 9 nucleotides line up with TRBD1. This CDR3 contains 15 residues. Germline CDR1 is SGHNT and CDR2 is YYREEE (reference sequence). V shed 5 bases, J shed 6 bases, and the junction held 11 bases outside the gene matches. The CDR3 region is CASSSPGQGGHGYTF. Written as DNA, the CDR3 is TGTGCCAGCAGTTCTCCGGGACAGGGTGGCCATGGCTACACCTTC. Full variable domain (rest looked up from reference TRBV5-4 and TRBJ1-2): ETGVTQSPTHLIKTRGQQVTLRCSSQSGHNTVSWYQQALGQGPQFIFQYYREEENGRGNFPPRFSGLQFPNYSSELNVNALELDDSALYLCASSSPGQGGHGYTFGSGTRLTVV.

CDR3 nucleotide sequence: TGCGCCAGCAGCCTCCGGGACAGGGAGCTGTTTTTT. Protein sequence: CASSLRDRELFF. The chain employs TRBV5-1 and TRBJ2-2, with D tentatively TRBD1 (6 bases). Germline lookup yields CDR1 SGHRS and CDR2 YFSETQ. Trimming took off 4 bases at V and 9 bases at J, with 10 bases between the two ends. CDR3 length equals 12 residues.

This clone was seen more than once but under ten times. The rearrangement joins TRBV24-1 to TRBJ2-2, with D possibly being TRBD1 (5 bases). The CDR3 consists of 16 residues. From germline, CDR1 is KGHDR and CDR2 SFDVKD. The ends were cut back, 1 base at V and 5 bases at J, with 13 bases in the middle. In nucleotides, the CDR3 is TGTGCCACCAGTGATTTAGGGCAGGGTCGTACCGGGGAGCTGTTTTTT. This gives the protein CATSDLGQGRTGELFF.

This chain links TRBV10-3 with TRBJ1-1, with TRBD1 matching 9 bases. This CDR3 has 14 residues. V shed 5 bases and J 3 bases; nucleotides not matched to a gene: 4. From germline, CDR1 is ENHRY and CDR2 SYGVKD. Here the CDR3 reads CAISRQGGDTEAFF. The DNA for the CDR3 is TGTGCCATCAGTCGACAGGGGGGAGACACTGAAGCTTTCTTT.

In its sample, this clone was seen many times. The junction shows a germline mismatch at one end, possibly a read error. J is TRBJ2-1 and V is TRBV7-3; 8 bases match TRBD2. The germline V gene has CDR1 SGHTA and CDR2 FQGTGA. The length of the CDR3 is 17 residues. The CDR3 coding sequence is TGTGCCAGCAGCTTAAGCTACGGGAGGGCCTCCGACAATGAGCAGTTCTTC. This gives the protein CASSLSYGRASDNEQFF.

The chain links TRBV7-9 to TRBJ2-1, with D perhaps TRBD2 (5 bases). The germline V and J ends were trimmed by 3 bases and 1 base, with 7 bases remaining between them. CDR3 length equals 14 residues. Germline assignment: CDR1 SEHNR and CDR2 FQNEAQ (reference sequence). Here the CDR3 DNA reads TGTGCCAGCAGCTTCGAGCGGTCCTACAATGAGCAGTTCTTC. It yields the protein CASSFERSYNEQFF.

The chain recombines TRBV7-2 with TRBJ2-7; a weak D match, TRBD2 (6 bases). Per the germline V gene, CDR1 is SGHTA and CDR2 is FQGNSA. V was trimmed by 3 bases and J by 0 bases, leaving 12 bases between them. This CDR3 is built from 15 residues. CDR3 loop: CASSLGLFNSYEQYF. The CDR3 DNA reads TGTGCCAGCAGCTTGGGACTTTTTAACTCCTACGAGCAGTACTTC.

A note on this clone: A read error may account for a junction end that differs from germline. V and J are TRBV10-3 and TRBJ2-1; possible D gene TRBD1, 6 bases. Germline V lookup: CDR1 ENHRY, CDR2 SYGVKD. The CDR3 runs 11 residues. The CDR3 bases are TGTGCCATCAGTCCTCCGGGACATCATATCTTC. Translating it yields CAISPPGHHIF.

This sequence joins TRBV4-1 and TRBJ2-5, with 8 bases identical to TRBD2. This CDR3 region has 16 residues. The junction had 8 bases not matched to a gene; V was cut back by 0 bases and J by 5 bases. Germline V gene lookup returns CDR1 MGHRA and CDR2 YSYEKL. As DNA, the CDR3 is TGCGCCAGCAGCCAAGATCGGGGGGGGCGCCTGGAGACCCAGTACTTC. It yields the protein CASSQDRGGRLETQYF.

This chain connects TRBV11-3 to TRBJ2-1, with D possibly matching TRBD2 (6 bases). The V end was cut by 1 base, the J end by 6 bases, with 10 bases between. Germline assignment: CDR1 SGHNT and CDR2 YENEEA. The CDR3 has 14 amino acids. The CDR3 reads CASSLAAGSNEQFF. The CDR3, as DNA: TGTGCCAGCAGCTTAGCAGCGGGTAGCAATGAGCAGTTCTTC.

The gene calls are TRBV7-9 and TRBJ2-6; D perhaps matches TRBD1 (5 bases). This CDR3 region has 16 residues. V gave up 5 bases and J gave up 0 bases, with 11 bases separating them. The germline CDR1 and CDR2 sequences are SEHNR and FQNEAQ (reference sequence). CDR3 protein: CASSEDRSSGANVLTF. Written as DNA, the CDR3 is TGTGCCAGCAGCGAAGACAGAAGCTCTGGGGCCAACGTCCTGACTTTC. The full variable domain, with the rest looked up from reference TRBV7-9 and TRBJ2-6, is DTGVSQNPRHKITKRGQNVTFRCDPISEHNRLYWYRQTLGQGPEFLTYFQNEAQLEKSRLLSDRFSAERPKGSFSTLEIQRTEQGDSAMYLCASSEDRSSGANVLTFGAGSRLTVL.

V usage is TRBV19 and J usage is TRBJ2-1; D perhaps matches TRBD2 (6 bases). Germline CDR1 is LNHDA and CDR2 is SQIVND (reference sequence). The CDR3 extends over 19 amino acids. V lost 2 bases and J lost 1, with 21 bases in between. The DNA for the CDR3 is TGTGCCAGTAGTATAAGAACAGTCCGCGGTGCGGGGTCCTACAATGAGCAGTTCTTC. As protein: CASSIRTVRGAGSYNEQFF.

The rearrangement joins TRBV19 to TRBJ1-2; 7 nucleotides align to TRBD1. V shed 6 bases, J shed 6 bases, and the junction held 10 bases outside the gene matches. The CDR3 spans 14 residues. Germline loops: CDR1 LNHDA, CDR2 SQIVND (reference sequence). Written as DNA, the CDR3 is TGTGCCAGTAGCGACAGGGTAGGTTTCGATGGCTACACCTTC. Translated: CASSDRVGFDGYTF.